This section outlines one TCR beta chain sequence together with its context. The data are from a study of cytomegalovirus exposure and HLA in healthy donors. Per germline, CDR1 SGHRS and CDR2 YFSETQ. This CDR3 comprises 17 residues. Trimming cost V 0 bases and J 0 bases; bases outside gene matches: 7. This PCR relied on a set of 60 Vbeta primers and 13 Jbeta primers. Method: immunoSEQ multiplex PCR; TCRdb's copy keeps in-frame clones and lacks some. The table shows about 130,000 clones, with about 74% occurring only once. Sequenced input: PBMCs. V usage is TRBV5-1 and J usage is TRBJ2-7; TRBD2 matches 9 bases. The origin of this receptor is a man younger than 45 in good health and CMV-seronegative. CDR3 sequence: CASSLGPAGGGSYEQYF. The DNA of the CDR3 is TGCGCCAGCAGCTTGGGTCCAGCGGGAGGCGGCTCCTACGAGCAGTACTTC.